A single T cell receptor beta chain is shown here with its context. The source of the sample is a study of blood T cell repertoires in COVID-19. On the study more broadly: Collection of acute and convalescent COVID-19 samples took place in the United States, Italy and Spain. Sample material is recorded as cDNA or gDNA derived from T cells, B-cell-depleted T cells, or PBMCs.

In the source study's methods: Using reference gene primer amplification, nucleated cell counts were estimated. Sequencing used immunoSEQ multiplex PCR; TCRdb keeps in-frame clones, though not all of them. V and J calls and clone size are those listed in that table; D and trimming were worked out from the DNA. The data show around 120,000 clones, with roughly 69% seen just once and approximately 2.1% held by the top ten. CDR3 length equals 17 residues. Germline assignment: CDR1 SGDLS and CDR2 YYNGEE. V lost 2 bases and J lost 0, with 12 bases in between. Sequencing input: peripheral blood. This clonotype was sampled from a woman in her 70s with acute or convalescent COVID-19. This sequence joins TRBV9 and TRBJ1-6; D is undetermined. The CDR3 loop reads CASSVAYLSSYNSPLHF. CDR3 nucleotide sequence: TGTGCCAGCAGCGTCGCCTACCTTAGCTCCTATAATTCACCCCTCCACTTT. Filled out from reference TRBV9 and TRBJ1-6, the complete variable domain reads DSGVTQTPKHLITATGQRVTLRCSPRSGDLSVYWYQQSLDQGLQFLIQYYNGEERAKGNILERFSAQQFPDLHSELNLSSLELGDSALYFCASSVAYLSSYNSPLHFGNGTRLTVT.